This T cell receptor beta chain was retrieved from a study of shared clonotypes between healthy human individuals. Turning to the study itself: The composition of the donors was a couple of women and a few men aged 18 to 49. Used for every donor were three CD4 naive, three CD4 memory, two CD8 naive and one CD8 memory plate.

Of note for this clone: The antigen is unknown.

Germline CDR1 SGHDT, CDR2 YYEEEE. This CDR3 is 11 amino acids long. Trimming removed 3 bases at V and 7 bases at J, with 8 bases between. General observations from the study: Generally, naive subsets came out with larger estimated richness than memory subsets.

Repertoires were generated with immunoSEQ multiplex PCR, while TCRdb's copy carries only in-frame clones and drops some. The sample has about 980,000 clones, 70% to 85% seen once; the top ten hold about 1.5%. This clonotype was obtained from a man between 18 and 35 years old in good health. The genes are TRBV5-6 and TRBJ2-7; a possible D gene is TRBD1 (6 bases). The sequencing input was memory CD4+ T cells sorted from blood. This sample's subset: CD45RA-negative fraction. CDR3 sequence reads: CASSYREEQYF. CDR3 DNA: TGTGCCAGCAGCTACAGGGAGGAGCAGTACTTC. Filled out from reference TRBV5-6 and TRBJ2-7, the complete variable domain reads DAGVTQSPTHLIKTRGQQVTLRCSPKSGHDTVSWYQQALGQGPQFIFQYYEEEERQRGNFPDRFSGHQFPNYSSELNVNALLLGDSALYLCASSYREEQYFGPGTRLTVT.